These T cell receptor beta chains were read from a single sample in a study of T-cell memory formation after mild COVID-19. TCRdb re-derived calls from the 5' RACE reads in MiXCR, one entry per CDR3 protein. The data hold fewer than 500,000 distinct CDR3 sequences, with around a quarter observed a single time. The specimen sequenced was PBMCs or a T cell subset sorted from them (not recorded which). These receptors came from an adult woman who had mild COVID-19 (a few samples of this study predate the infection). Cell type and time point are not known. CDR3s include the opening cysteine and the closing phenylalanine or tryptophan. The order of the fields is D gene, clone size, V gene, J gene, CDR3 DNA, CDR3 protein. A D gene is named only where the DNA matches it firmly. Size is stated for part of the rows, as once, few or many counts, or as a class when the clone is expanded.

-,-,TRBV29-1,TRBJ2-5,TGCAGCGTGCGGCCGAAAGAGACCCAGTACTTC,CSVRPKETQYF
-,few,TRBV5-1,TRBJ1-1,TGCGCCAGCAGCGAACTCAGGAACACTGAAGCTTTCTTT,CASSELRNTEAFF
-,-,TRBV7-9,TRBJ1-1,TGTGCCAGCAGCGACGGGTTGTTGAACACTGAAGCTTTCTTT,CASSDGLLNTEAFF
-,few,TRBV5-6,TRBJ2-3,TGTGCCAGCAGCTTGGCCGGGGGCGCAATGGCAGATACGCAGTATTTT,CASSLAGGAMADTQYF
-,-,TRBV6-5,TRBJ2-7,TGTGCCAGCGCGGCGGAGGGGAGCGCCTCCTACGAGCAGTACTTC,CASAAEGSASYEQYF
-,few,TRBV20-1,TRBJ2-4,TGCAGTGCCCAAGGGATCATCCTCGTGGCCAAAAACATTCAGTACTTC,CSAQGIILVAKNIQYF
-,few,TRBV29-1,TRBJ2-1,TGCAGCGTTGCGACTAGTTTGGGGTACAATGAGCAGTTCTTC,CSVATSLGYNEQFF
-,few,TRBV15,TRBJ2-3,TGTGCCACCAGCAGAGTTGAGAGGGCAAGCACAGATACGCAGTATTTT,CATSRVERASTDTQYF
TRBD1,-,TRBV7-9,TRBJ2-3,TGTGCCAGCAGCATACGACAGGGTTCCGCTTATGCAGATACGCAGTATTTT,CASSIRQGSAYADTQYF
-,-,TRBV9,TRBJ2-1,TGTGCCAGCAGCATACGTGCGACCAATGAGCAGTTCTTC,CASSIRATNEQFF
-,once,TRBV29-1,TRBJ1-2,TGCAGCGTTGTTGTCAGGAACTATGGCTACACCTTC,CSVVVRNYGYTF
TRBD1,-,TRBV3-1,TRBJ2-3,TGTGCCAGCAGCCAACCTCCACTCACAGGGGCAACAGATACGCAGTATTTT,CASSQPPLTGATDTQYF
TRBD2,-,TRBV11-3,TRBJ2-1,TGTGCCAGCAGCGAGACACCGGGACTAGCGGCAAATGAGCAGTTCTTC,CASSETPGLAANEQFF
TRBD2,-,TRBV12-3/TRBV12-4,TRBJ2-7,TGTGCCAGCAGTGCCCGCGGTAGCGGGAGGGCCCTCGAGCAGTACTTC,CASSARGSGRALEQYF
-,once,TRBV2,TRBJ2-3,TGTGCCAGCAGTGAAAGGCCGAGCAGCACAGATACGCAGTATTTT,CASSERPSSTDTQYF
-,few,TRBV12-3/TRBV12-4,TRBJ2-7,TGTGCCAGCAGTCCCCAAACCTCCTACGAGCAGTACTTC,CASSPQTSYEQYF
TRBD2,-,TRBV12-3/TRBV12-4,TRBJ2-1,TGTGCCATCGGGCGGGGGTTCAATGAGCAGTTCTTC,CAIGRGFNEQFF
TRBD1,-,TRBV7-9,TRBJ2-7,TGTGCCAGCAGCCTTAGCCCGGGACAGGCGTACGAGCAGTACTTC,CASSLSPGQAYEQYF
-,many,TRBV5-1,TRBJ2-7,TGCGCCAGCAGCTTGGAGACAGGCTCCTACGAGCAGTACTTC,CASSLETGSYEQYF
-,few,TRBV12-3/TRBV12-4,TRBJ2-5,TGTGCCAGCAGTTTGAGTCCGACAGAAGAGACCCAGTACTTC,CASSLSPTEETQYF
TRBD2,many,TRBV3-1,TRBJ2-3,TGTGCCAGCAGCCGGGGACTAGCGGGGGGGAGCACAGATACGCAGTATTTT,CASSRGLAGGSTDTQYF
TRBD2,-,TRBV6-5,TRBJ2-5,TGTGCCAGCAGCCAGGGACTAGCGGGGAGAGGGGCAGAGACCCAGTACTTC,CASSQGLAGRGAETQYF
-,-,TRBV27,TRBJ2-7,TGTGCCAGCAGTCCGGGGATGATTTACGAGCAGTACTTC,CASSPGMIYEQYF
TRBD2,few,TRBV24-1,TRBJ2-7,TGTGCCACCAGTGATCCTAGCGGTGAGCAGTACTTC,CATSDPSGEQYF
-,few,TRBV24-1,TRBJ2-5,TGTGCCACCAGTGATACTAACAGGCAAGAGACCCAGTACTTC,CATSDTNRQETQYF
-,few,TRBV20-1,TRBJ1-1,TGCAGTGCTAGTTCTTTAGGGCGCGGCCCTGAAGCTTTCTTT,CSASSLGRGPEAFF
TRBD2,few,TRBV10-2,TRBJ2-1,TGCGCCAGCAGTGTGGGCGGGGGAAACAATGAGCAGTTCTTC,CASSVGGGNNEQFF
-,-,TRBV30,TRBJ1-2,TGTGCCTGGACCCCATCCACGACCGAGGGCTACACCTTC,CAWTPSTTEGYTF
TRBD1,few,TRBV6-5,TRBJ2-2,TGTGCCAGCAGTTACCCCCCAGGGGGCGCTGCCACCGGGGAGCTGTTTTTT,CASSYPPGGAATGELFF
-,few,TRBV9,TRBJ1-2,TGTGCCAGCAGCGTAGCGGATGCCTCGGATGGCTACACCTTC,CASSVADASDGYTF
-,-,TRBV5-1,TRBJ2-1,TGCGCCAGCAGCTTGGTGGGTCTTTACAATGAGCAGTTCTTC,CASSLVGLYNEQFF
TRBD2,-,TRBV7-3,TRBJ2-7,TGTGCCAGCAGCTTCGGGACTAGGAACTACGAGCAGTACTTC,CASSFGTRNYEQYF
-,-,TRBV12-3/TRBV12-4,TRBJ2-3,TGTGCCAGCAGTTTTGGCCCCGGGTCAGATACGCAGTATTTT,CASSFGPGSDTQYF
-,-,TRBV7-2,TRBJ2-5,TGTGCCAGCAGCTTAGTCCCAGGGTGGGAGACCCAGTACTTC,CASSLVPGWETQYF
-,few,TRBV3-1,TRBJ1-5,TGTGCCAGCAGCCAAGAAAACAGGCCCAATCAGCCCCAGCATTTT,CASSQENRPNQPQHF
TRBD1,-,TRBV12-3/TRBV12-4,TRBJ2-7,TGTGCCAGCAGTGTCGCCGGGACAGGGTCCTACGAGCAGTACTTC,CASSVAGTGSYEQYF
-,-,TRBV6-5,TRBJ1-5,TGTGCCAGCAGCCAGGGAGTGAGCAATCAGCCCCAGCATTTT,CASSQGVSNQPQHF
TRBD2,-,TRBV12-3/TRBV12-4,TRBJ2-2,TGTGCCAGCAGTTTAGGAGGCGGGAGGGCCTTTTACACCGGGGAGCTGTTTTTT,CASSLGGGRAFYTGELFF
-,few,TRBV19,TRBJ2-7,TGTGCCAGTAGTCATGCAGGAGAGGGCTACGAGCAGTACTTC,CASSHAGEGYEQYF
-,-,TRBV5-1,TRBJ2-5,TGCGCCAGCAGCTTCGACCGGGACAACCAAGAGACCCAGTACTTC,CASSFDRDNQETQYF
-,once,TRBV5-1,TRBJ2-3,TGCGCCAGCAGCTTGGTATTTGTGCGTCTGGATAGCACAGATACGCAGTATTTT,CASSLVFVRLDSTDTQYF
-,-,TRBV9,TRBJ2-1,TGTGCCAGCAGCGTAAGCCTACTGGGGGTGTACGGGGAGCAGTTCTTC,CASSVSLLGVYGEQFF
-,-,TRBV12-3/TRBV12-4,TRBJ2-7,TGTGCCAGCAGTTTTCGACACACATACGAGCAGTACTTC,CASSFRHTYEQYF
-,few,TRBV29-1,TRBJ1-1,TGCAGCGTTGGGGGGATCGGGCTTTCGGAAACTGAAGCTTTCTTT,CSVGGIGLSETEAFF
-,-,TRBV5-1,TRBJ2-7,TGCGCCAGCAGCCTGGACGGCCAGGCGTACGAGCAGTACTTC,CASSLDGQAYEQYF
-,many,TRBV2,TRBJ2-7,TGTGCCAGCAGTGGGGGGAAAAGTGGGTACGAGCAGTACTTC,CASSGGKSGYEQYF
TRBD1,-,TRBV2,TRBJ1-1,TGTGCCAGCAGTGGCCGGGACAGGGGCACGAAAAAGAACACTGAAGCTTTCTTT,CASSGRDRGTKKNTEAFF
-,few,TRBV5-1,TRBJ2-3,TGCGCCAGCAGCTTGGACTCCTTTAGGGGCACAGATACGCAGTATTTT,CASSLDSFRGTDTQYF
-,-,TRBV7-3,TRBJ2-6,TGTGCCAGCAGCTTATATCCCGAACCCTCTGGGGCCAACGTCCTGACTTTC,CASSLYPEPSGANVLTF
-,few,TRBV5-5,TRBJ2-5,TGTGCCAGCAGCTTGGGGTTTGCGGTTGGAAGGGAGACCCAGTACTTC,CASSLGFAVGRETQYF
TRBD1,-,TRBV5-1,TRBJ1-4,TGCGCCAGCAGCCGGAGAGCCGGGACAGGGTACACAACTAATGAAAAACTGTTTTTT,CASSRRAGTGYTTNEKLFF
-,-,TRBV6-6,TRBJ1-1,TGTGCCAGCAGTTACGGGGATTCGGGTGGCACTGAAGCTTTCTTT,CASSYGDSGGTEAFF
TRBD2,many,TRBV7-6,TRBJ2-3,TGTGCCAGCACCTTCGGGGGGGCCATGGATACGCAGTATTTT,CASTFGGAMDTQYF
-,-,TRBV23-1,TRBJ2-7,TGCGCCAGCTGGGATTTCTACGAGCAGTACTTC,CASWDFYEQYF